The 13 T cell receptor beta chains below come from one sample, sequenced in a study of human T cells and chemical hapten exposure. Specified time point: patch test 2, 6 weeks after DPC sensitization. Stated treatment: therapeutic diphenylcyclopropenone sensitization with weekly scalp DPC. TCRdb recomputed calls from the RACE reads with MiXCR, one row per CDR3 protein. Of roughly 120,000 distinct CDR3 sequences listed, less than 10% were seen once; the top ten hold around 3%. The sequenced sample was whole blood, obtained in connection with sensitization to the hapten diphenylcyclopropenone (DPC). The receptor source for this set is a woman between 35 and 50 years old with alopecia areata. Some clones in this sample may be carry-over from other donors' samples.

The sample holds many counts of this clonotype. V is TRBV19 and J is TRBJ2-1; D might be TRBD1 or TRBD2, each matching 5 bases. This CDR3 has 17 amino acids. Between the trimmed V and J ends, which lost 8 bases and 0 bases, there was a span of 20 bases. Germline lookup yields CDR1 LNHDA and CDR2 SQIVND (reference sequence). The CDR3 here is CASSLERGRSSYNEQFF. CDR3 sequence (DNA): TGTGCCAGTTCCCTAGAGAGGGGTAGGAGCTCCTACAATGAGCAGTTCTTC.

The CDR3 DNA is TGCGCCAGCAGCCCGCAGGGGAACTACGAGCAGTACTTC. The encoded protein is CASSPQGNYEQYF. V usage is TRBV4-3 and J usage is TRBJ2-7; tentatively, D is TRBD1 (6 bases). Trimming took off 4 bases at V and 3 bases at J, with 10 bases between the two ends. From germline, CDR1 is LGHNA and CDR2 YSLEER. The CDR3 length is 13 residues.

This clonotype was counted at least ten times. V usage is TRBV29-1 and J usage is TRBJ2-2, with D unresolved. Deletions cut 1 base from V and 0 bases from J, with 6 bases between. The CDR3 loop spans 14 amino acids. Germline assignment: CDR1 SQVTM and CDR2 ANQGSEA. The CDR3 sequence: CSVEGGSNTGELFF. CDR3 in DNA: TGCAGCGTTGAAGGAGGCTCGAACACCGGGGAGCTGTTTTTT.

The table lists this clonotype with many counts. The rearrangement joins TRBV5-6 to TRBJ2-1; the D is unclear. Germline CDR1 reads SGHDT; CDR2 reads YYEEEE. The V gene lost 4 bases and the J gene lost 10 bases, with 12 bases spanning the gap. The CDR3 consists of 12 residues. The CDR3 reads CASSKGGQEQFF. The DNA for the CDR3 is TGTGCCAGCAGCAAGGGCGGTCAGGAGCAGTTCTTC.

The V and J genes are TRBV21-1 and TRBJ1-1; the table gives TRBD1 as D, unverified against the DNA. TRBV21-1 is listed as a pseudogene. The CDR3 consists of 16 residues. The CDR3 bases are TGTGCCAGCAGCCAACTTCGCAGGGGGGTGGGCACTGAAGCTTTCTTT. Amino acids: CASSQLRRGVGTEAFF.

The table lists this clonotype with many counts. The V gene is TRBV7-2, the J gene TRBJ2-7; 7 bases are shared with TRBD1. The trim removed 5 bases at V and 2 bases at J, leaving 9 bases unmatched. CDR1 and CDR2 from the germline V gene are SGHTA and FQGNSA. The CDR3 contains 15 residues. Here the CDR3 reads CASSQTGMGPYEQYF. Written as DNA, the CDR3 is TGTGCCAGCAGCCAGACAGGGATGGGGCCCTACGAGCAGTACTTC.

Only a few counts were recorded for this clonotype. The chain combines TRBV18 with TRBJ2-3; TRBD2 matches at 9 bases. From germline, CDR1 is KGHSH and CDR2 LQKENI. The CDR3 length is 16 residues. The trim removed 1 base at V and 1 base at J, leaving 3 bases unmatched. The CDR3 reads CASSPLTSGGTDTQYF. Written as DNA, the CDR3 is TGTGCCAGCTCACCACTGACTAGCGGAGGCACAGATACGCAGTATTTT.

Only a few counts were recorded for this clonotype. V usage is TRBV7-2 and J usage is TRBJ2-3; possible D gene TRBD2, 5 bases. Germline V lookup: CDR1 SGHTA, CDR2 FQGNSA. The CDR3 extends over 13 amino acids. The ends were cut back, 6 bases at V and 7 bases at J, with 14 bases in the middle. The CDR3 loop reads CASSLGEGYTQYF. The CDR3 DNA reads TGTGCCAGCAGTTTGGGCGAGGGTTATACGCAGTATTTT.

This clonotype was seen many times. The chain employs TRBV2 and TRBJ1-5; 10 positions agree with TRBD1. The CDR3 totals 14 residues. In germline, CDR1 is SNHLY, CDR2 FYNNEI. J gave up 4 bases and V 6 bases, and 3 bases lay outside the gene matches. DNA for the CDR3: TGTGCCAGCAGCCAGGGACAGGGGAATCAGCCCCAGCATTTT. It is translated as CASSQGQGNQPQHF.

This clonotype was picked up many times. This chain uses TRBV14 with TRBJ1-2; the match to TRBD1 covers 7 bases. V was clipped by 0 bases and J by 8 bases; unmatched bases: 6. Germline assignment: CDR1 SGHDN and CDR2 FVKESK. This CDR3 region has 14 residues. CDR3 sequence: CASSQEETGTGYTF. CDR3 DNA sequence: TGTGCCAGCAGCCAAGAAGAGACAGGGACCGGCTACACCTTC.

The chain joins TRBV28 to TRBJ2-7, with a tentative D call TRBD1 (6 bases). Trimming took 8 bases from V and 5 from J, leaving 16 bases between them. The CDR3 has 13 amino acids. Germline V CDR1 and CDR2: MDHEN, SYDVKM. The CDR3, as DNA: TGTGCCAGCTATACACAGGGAATCGACGAGCAGTACTTC. Translating gives CASYTQGIDEQYF.

This chain joins TRBV5-1 and TRBJ2-7, with D maybe TRBD2 (5 bases). Trimming pared 4 bases from V and 5 bases from J, leaving 19 bases between. CDR3 size: 15 residues. Germline V gene data show CDR1 as SGHRS and CDR2 as YFSETQ. In nucleotides, the CDR3 is TGCGCCAGCAGCCTGGGGTTGAGCGAGGGTAACGAGCAGTACTTC. Its protein is CASSLGLSEGNEQYF.

There are many counts of this clonotype. V gene TRBV6-4 combines with J gene TRBJ2-6, with TRBD1 matching 7 bases. Germline-derived CDR1 and CDR2 are MRHNA and SNTAGT. CDR3 length: 16 amino acids. The junction had 2 bases not matched to a gene; V was cut back by 3 bases and J by 0 bases. The CDR3 DNA follows: TGTGCCAGCAGTGAGACAGGGACCTCTGGGGCCAACGTCCTGACTTTC. Its translation: CASSETGTSGANVLTF.